One sample yielded the 20 T cell receptor beta chains listed below, sequenced in a study of T cells in women clearing cervical HPV infection. Method: immunoSEQ multiplex PCR; TCRdb's copy keeps in-frame clones and lacks some. This specimen shows approximately 30,000 clones; the ten leading clones hold roughly 4%. What was sequenced was blood buffy coat. The origin of the receptors is a woman aged 18-70 years with a cervical HPV16 infection that either progressed to CIN3+ or cleared (not recorded which).

In regard to this clone: The read is 3 residues too short to cover the CDR3 end, so that end is filled in from the germline J gene. The chain links TRBV5-1 to TRBJ2-1; 9 bases map to TRBD2. The V and J ends lost 5 bases and 9 bases, in that order; junction bases with no gene match: 9. The CDR3 runs to 14 residues. Germline CDR1 reads SGHRS; CDR2 reads YFSETQ. CDR3 region: CASRVDAGGPEQFF. The CDR3 bases that were read are TGCGCCAGCAGAGTTGATGCGGGGGGGCCTGAG. Variable domain in full (rest from reference TRBV5-1 and TRBJ2-1): KAGVTQTPRYLIKTRGQQVTLSCSPISGHRSVSWYQQTPGQGLQFLFEYFSETQRNKGNFPGRFSGRQFSNSRSEMNVSTLELGDSALYLCASRVDAGGPEQFFGPGTRLTVL.

Details on this clone: The read ends 3 residues shy of where the CDR3 ends; the end is completed using the germline J gene. The chain has TRBV28 and TRBJ2-2; D ambiguous. CDR1 and CDR2 from the germline V gene are MDHEN and SYDVKM. Trimming removed 7 bases at V and 2 bases at J, with 8 bases between. The CDR3 extends over 13 amino acids. The part of the CDR3 DNA that was read is TGTGCCAGCAAAGGGCCTAACACCGGGGAG. Translating gives CASKGPNTGE. The whole CDR3 protein is CASKGPNTGELFF.

In the case of this clone: Coverage ceases 3 residues before the CDR3 finishes, and the germline J gene fills in the end. The V and J genes are TRBV5-6 and TRBJ2-3; 8 bases map to TRBD2. Looked up from germline, CDR1 is SGHDT and CDR2 is YYEEEE. There are 15 residues in the CDR3. Unmatched junction bases numbered 8, after V lost 4 bases and J lost 4 bases. CDR3 DNA (partial): TGTGCCAGCAGCGTCCGGGGGGGCCTTGCAGATACG. It is translated as CASSVRGGLADT. The complete CDR3 sequence is CASSVRGGLADTQYF.

On this clone itself: The read comes to an end 3 residues before the CDR3 does, leaving the germline J gene to fill in the end. The J gene is TRBJ1-6, the V gene TRBV7-9; 8 bases agree with TRBD1. Germline values: CDR1 SEHNR, CDR2 FQNEAQ (reference sequence). This CDR3 spans 15 amino acids. This CDR3 reads CASSPSGTGGPPLHF. Partial CDR3 DNA: TGTGCCAGCAGCCCGAGCGGGACAGGCGGACCTCCC.

Concerning this clone itself: The read gets to within 3 residues of the CDR3 end, and the germline J gene fills in the rest. The chain links TRBV7-3 to TRBJ2-2; 8 bases align to TRBD1. Germline V lookup: CDR1 SGHTA, CDR2 FQGTGA. V trimming: 5 bases; J trimming: 6 bases; junction bases outside the gene matches: 2. The CDR3 sequence is 13 residues long. The covered CDR3 bases are TGTGCCAGCAGCAAACAGGGGGCCGGGGAG. Its protein is CASSKQGAGE. The full CDR3 protein reads CASSKQGAGELFF.

CDR3 bases read: TGTGCCAGCAGTTATGGGCACTCCAACACCGGGGAG. Its translation is CASSYGHSNTGE. The full CDR3 reads CASSYGHSNTGELFF. The chain combines TRBV6-2 or TRBV6-3 with TRBJ2-2; no clear D gene. The DNA ends 3 residues before the CDR3 does, and the rest of the CDR3 is filled in from the germline J gene. Germline CDR1 and CDR2: MNHEY and SVGEGT. The CDR3 runs to 15 residues. The V end was cut by 3 bases, the J end by 2 bases, with 10 bases between.

Note on this clone: The CDR3 end is not reached by the read, which stops 3 residues before it; the germline J gene fills it in. This chain uses TRBV18 with TRBJ1-2; 8 nucleotides align to TRBD1. The CDR3 is made up of 16 amino acids. Germline V gene lookup returns CDR1 KGHSH and CDR2 LQKENI. The CDR3 spells CASSILPGQDGSDYTF. The covered CDR3 bases are TGTGCCAGCTCAATCTTACCGGGACAGGACGGAAGCGAC.

Regarding this clone: The read terminates 3 residues ahead of where the CDR3 ends, so the germline J gene completes it. The rearrangement links TRBV20-1 to TRBJ1-6; 10 bases are shared with TRBD1. V was clipped by 5 bases and J by 0 bases; unmatched bases: 10. The V gene's germline CDR1 is DFQATT and CDR2 SNEGSKA (reference sequence). This CDR3 is built from 18 residues. The covered CDR3 bases are TGCAGTGCTGGGCGGACAGGGGGATCAGCCTCCTATAATTCACCC. This gives the protein CSAGRTGGSASYNSP. The entire CDR3 protein reads CSAGRTGGSASYNSPLHF.

As regards this clone: The CDR3 is cut off 3 residues early in the read; its end comes from the germline J gene. V usage is TRBV2 and J usage is TRBJ2-2; D gene uncertain. This CDR3 comprises 13 residues. Trimming stripped 3 bases from V and 5 bases from J, with 7 bases between. CDR1 and CDR2 from the germline V gene are SNHLY and FYNNEI. The sequenced CDR3 bases are TGTGCCAGCAGTGAGATGAGGACCGGGGAG. Protein product: CASSEMRTGE. The CDR3 in its entirety is CASSEMRTGELFF. The full variable domain, rest sourced from reference TRBV2 and TRBJ2-2, is EPEVTQTPSHQVTQMGQEVILRCVPISNHLYFYWYRQILGQKVEFLVSFYNNEISEKSEIFDDQFSVERPDGSNFTLKIRSTKLEDSAMYFCASSEMRTGELFFGEGSRLTVL.

To note about this clone: Read sequence stops 3 residues before the CDR3 end, and the germline J gene provides the missing end. V usage is TRBV18 and J usage is TRBJ2-3; D is perhaps TRBD1 (6 bases). CDR3 size: 14 residues. Germline CDR1 and CDR2: KGHSH and LQKENI. V lost 2 bases, J lost 8 bases, and 14 bases lay in between. The CDR3 sequence is CASSPIRGAATQYF. The part of the CDR3 DNA that was read is TGTGCCAGCTCACCAATCAGGGGAGCGGCTACG.

Note on this clone: The read is 3 residues too short to cover the CDR3 end, so that end is filled in from the germline J gene. This chain connects TRBV6-2 or TRBV6-3 to TRBJ1-1; D possibly corresponds to TRBD1 (6 bases). The germline V and J ends were trimmed by 0 bases and 3 bases, with 17 bases remaining between them. From germline, CDR1 is MNHEY and CDR2 SVGEGT. This CDR3 has 17 residues. The covered CDR3 bases are TGTGCCAGCAGTTACTCCAGGGAAGGGGGTAAGGACACTGAA. Encoded protein: CASSYSREGGKDTE. The CDR3, in full, reads CASSYSREGGKDTEAFF.

On this clone itself: The read is 3 residues too short to cover the CDR3 end, so that end is filled in from the germline J gene. The J gene is TRBJ2-5, the V gene TRBV2; 8 nucleotides match TRBD1. J lost 5 bases, V lost 6 bases, and 8 bases had no gene match. CDR1 SNHLY and CDR2 FYNNEI come from the germline V gene. The CDR3 totals 14 residues. The CDR3 loop reads CASRPGQGLETQYF. Partial CDR3 DNA: TGTGCCAGCAGGCCCGGACAGGGTTTGGAGACC.

With respect to this clone: The sequence runs out 3 residues before the end of the CDR3; the remainder is reconstructed from the germline J gene. V and J are TRBV5-1 and TRBJ1-1; D is perhaps TRBD1 (6 bases). CDR3 length: 16 amino acids. V was cut by 0 bases and J by 4 bases, with 16 bases left in between. CDR1 and CDR2 from the germline V gene are SGHRS and YFSETQ. The part of the CDR3 DNA that was read is TGCGCCAGCAGCTTGGTCACCGGGACAATTCGCACTGAA. Its translation is CASSLVTGTIRTE. The entire CDR3 protein is CASSLVTGTIRTEAFF. Combining the CDR3 with reference TRBV5-1 and TRBJ1-1 gives the whole variable domain KAGVTQTPRYLIKTRGQQVTLSCSPISGHRSVSWYQQTPGQGLQFLFEYFSETQRNKGNFPGRFSGRQFSNSRSEMNVSTLELGDSALYLCASSLVTGTIRTEAFFGQGTRLTVV.

Regarding this clone: The CDR3 is cut off 3 residues early in the read; its end comes from the germline J gene. This chain links TRBV7-9 with TRBJ2-4; perhaps TRBD1 as D (8 bases). This CDR3 region has 13 residues. The V gene's germline CDR1 is SEHNR and CDR2 FQNEAQ (reference sequence). The DNA read from the CDR3 is TGTGCCAGCAGCCGAGGACAGGGCGGGGGT. It translates to CASSRGQGGG. The full CDR3 reads CASSRGQGGGQYF.

With respect to this clone: Read data end 3 residues before the CDR3 end; the end is taken from the germline J gene. The chain combines TRBV11-2 with TRBJ2-7; D possibly corresponds to TRBD1 (6 bases). V lost 6 bases and J 6 bases, leaving 12 bases between the germline ends. CDR1 is SGHAT and CDR2 is FQNNGV in the germline V gene. The CDR3 runs to 12 residues. The CDR3 protein is CASRSTGSEQYF. The sequenced part of the CDR3 DNA is TGTGCCAGCAGGTCCACAGGGTCCGAG.

The covered CDR3 bases are TGTGCCAGCAGTTACTCCCTAGGACTAACAGCCTACGAG. Amino acid sequence: CASSYSLGLTAYE. The CDR3 in its entirety is CASSYSLGLTAYEQYF. The J gene is TRBJ2-7, the V gene TRBV6-2 or TRBV6-3; TRBD2 might be the D (6 bases). Read coverage stops 3 residues before the CDR3 terminus; the germline J gene supplies the remainder. V dropped 0 bases and J dropped 2 bases, with 14 bases sitting between them. Per germline, CDR1 MNHEY and CDR2 SVGEGT. CDR3 size: 16 residues.

Worth noting for this clone: The CDR3 goes on 3 residues after the read ends, and that part is filled in from the germline J gene. The gene calls are TRBV18 and TRBJ1-2, with 7 positions matching TRBD1. Per the germline V gene, CDR1 is KGHSH and CDR2 is LQKENI. This CDR3 contains 13 residues. CDR3 in amino acids: CASSPSQGGDYTF. CDR3 DNA (partial): TGTGCCAGCTCTCCTAGCCAGGGGGGCGAC. The variable domain in full, with the rest retrieved from reference TRBV18 and TRBJ1-2, is NAGVMQNPRHLVRRRGQEARLRCSPMKGHSHVYWYRQLPEEGLKFMVYLQKENIIDESGMPKERFSAEFPKEGPSILRIQQVVRGDSAAYFCASSPSQGGDYTFGSGTRLTVV.

The covered CDR3 bases are TGTGCCTGGCGTCAGTCGGACCAGGGGCGCAGCGAC. Amino acids: CAWRQSDQGRSD. The complete CDR3 sequence is CAWRQSDQGRSDYTF. The gene calls are TRBV30 and TRBJ1-2; possibly TRBD1 for D (6 bases). Read coverage stops 3 residues before the CDR3 terminus; the germline J gene supplies the remainder. CDR1 is GTSNPN and CDR2 is SVGIG in the germline V gene (reference sequence). This CDR3 has 15 amino acids.

As to this clone: The CDR3 end lies 3 residues beyond the end of the read and is filled in from the germline J gene. The chain has TRBV5-8 and TRBJ1-5; tentative D call: TRBD1 (6 bases). The CDR3 contains 15 residues. The V gene's germline CDR1 is SGHTS and CDR2 YDEGEE. Trimming took 2 bases from V and 5 from J, leaving 14 bases between them. The CDR3 region is CASSLWGGGDQPQHF. The CDR3 DNA, read in part, is TGTGCCAGCAGCTTATGGGGCGGGGGCGATCAGCCC.

Notes on this clone: The CDR3 end lies 3 residues beyond the end of the read and is filled in from the germline J gene. The chain uses TRBV2 and TRBJ2-3, with unresolved D. The CDR3 length is 15 residues. Germline CDR1 and CDR2: SNHLY and FYNNEI. Incomplete CDR3 DNA: TGTGCCAGCAGTGAAATAGTGCAGGTCGGAAAGACG. Its translation is CASSEIVQVGKT. The CDR3, in full, reads CASSEIVQVGKTQYF.